This section outlines one T cell receptor beta chain sequence together with its context. Antigen specificity is unknown. Using immunoSEQ multiplex PCR, the repertoire was profiled, and TCRdb retains in-frame clones only, with some absent. Among 90,000 to 150,000 clones listed, around 90% were seen once. The sample comes from a study of T cell responses to AZD1222 COVID-19 vaccine. Study-level points and caveats: Repertoire collection took place solely once the T cell response had peaked. Donors were chiefly white British, with a greater number of females, and clonal diversity was perhaps underestimated. Unmutated variant regions reportedly attract nearly half of all spike-specific TCRs.

Here the sequenced sample was peripheral blood, taken 28 days after the second AZD1222 dose. The sequence was collected from an adult who received the AZD1222 COVID-19 vaccine.

This CDR3 is CATEDRGRGSPLHF. DNA for the CDR3: TGTGCCACCGAGGACAGGGGACGGGGTTCACCCCTCCACTTT. This chain joins TRBV15 and TRBJ1-6; TRBD1 agrees at 9 bases. The CDR3 contains 14 residues. J lost 9 bases, V lost 8 bases, and 8 bases had no gene match. CDR1 is LNHNV, CDR2 YYDKDF, per germline (reference sequence).